The 17 T cell receptor beta chains listed next were all sequenced from one sample in a study of beta chain features in type 1 diabetes. The antigens of these receptors remain unknown. The whole isolated RNA underwent reverse transcription, so sequencing captured expressed TCRB transcripts. The repertoire was sequenced with immunoSEQ multiplex PCR; TCRdb's copy has only in-frame clones and lacks some. The repertoire holds around 56,000 clones, with around 56% as singletons. Study-level findings and limits: Moderate yet significant TCRB CDR3 shortening was seen in Type 1 diabetes patients in all four CD4+ subsets.

The specimen sequenced was Tregs from blood. All receptors come from a woman between 40 and 50 years old with type 1 diabetes.

The V and J genes are TRBV29-1 and TRBJ2-7; D perhaps matches TRBD2 (6 bases). Trimming pared 2 bases from V and 4 bases from J, leaving 18 bases between. This CDR3 is 15 amino acids long. Germline lookup yields CDR1 SQVTM and CDR2 ANQGSEA. CDR3 residues: CSVESDSPGGYEQYF. CDR3 bases: TGCAGCGTTGAATCCGACAGTCCTGGGGGGTACGAGCAGTACTTC.

J is TRBJ1-5 and V is TRBV7-8; the D gene is possibly TRBD1 (6 bases). Germline V gene sequence: CDR1 SGHVS, CDR2 FQNEAQ. The CDR3 length is 14 residues. Trimming removed 2 bases at V and 9 bases at J, with 14 bases between. CDR3 DNA sequence: TGTGCCAGCAGCTTATATGGAACACAGGGGCCCCAGCATTTT. It is translated as CASSLYGTQGPQHF.

This clone was observed once. This chain links TRBV7-2 with TRBJ2-5; D may be TRBD2 (6 bases). The CDR3 runs to 16 residues. Germline V lookup: CDR1 SGHTA, CDR2 FQGNSA. Trimming shortened V by 2 bases and J by 3 bases, and 16 bases separated the two germline ends. The CDR3 reads CASSLPKTSLEETQYF. CDR3 sequence (DNA): TGTGCCAGCAGCTTACCTAAGACTAGTCTGGAAGAGACCCAGTACTTC.

The chain carries TRBV5-6 and TRBJ1-3; D not resolved. The CDR3 length is 14 residues. With 0 bases removed from V and 0 bases from J, the gap between germline ends came to 4 bases. Germline CDR1 is SGHDT and CDR2 is YYEEEE. The DNA of the CDR3 is TGTGCCAGCAGCTTGGCGGTCTCTGGAAACACCATATATTTT. It is translated as CASSLAVSGNTIYF.

This chain joins TRBV28 and TRBJ2-5; TRBD1 matches 7 bases. Germline V lookup: CDR1 MDHEN, CDR2 SYDVKM. CDR3 length: 16 amino acids. J lost 2 bases, V lost 5 bases, and 11 bases had no gene match. DNA of the CDR3: TGTGCCAGCAGTACGTACTTCGGGACAGCGCAAGAGACCCAGTACTTC. Its protein is CASSTYFGTAQETQYF.

The chain has TRBV9 and TRBJ1-1; D gene ambiguous. The CDR3 has 14 residues. V lost 1 base to trimming and J lost 1 base, with 8 bases between them. Germline CDR1 is SGDLS and CDR2 is YYNGEE. The CDR3 sequence: CASSVRETNTEAFF. CDR3 DNA: TGTGCCAGCAGCGTAAGGGAGACGAACACTGAAGCTTTCTTT.

Only a few counts were recorded for this clone. This chain joins TRBV7-3 and TRBJ1-1; no firm D call. Per the germline V gene, CDR1 is SGHTA and CDR2 is FQGTGA. The CDR3 is 15 amino acids. Between the trimmed V and J ends, which lost 5 bases and 2 bases, there was a span of 15 bases. CDR3 residues: CASSRGGLGNTEAFF. For the CDR3, the DNA is TGTGCCAGCAGCCGCGGAGGACTAGGTAACACTGAAGCTTTCTTT.

V usage is TRBV10-3 and J usage is TRBJ1-1; 7 bases match TRBD1. With V trimmed by 3 bases and J by 3 bases, 4 bases remained unmatched. Looked up from germline, CDR1 is ENHRY and CDR2 is SYGVKD. The CDR3 has 14 residues. The CDR3 region is CAISDQGEDTEAFF. For the CDR3, the DNA is TGTGCCATCAGTGATCAGGGGGAGGACACTGAAGCTTTCTTT.

This clone has a single count. The chain is built from TRBV5-6 and TRBJ2-7; 7 bases fit TRBD1. The germline V gene encodes CDR1 SGHDT and CDR2 YYEEEE. The CDR3 is 12 residues long. With 4 bases clipped from V and 8 bases from J, the junction kept 6 bases outside the gene matches. The CDR3 DNA follows: TGTGCCAGCAGCGTCAGACAGGGCCAGCAGTACTTC. This sequence encodes CASSVRQGQQYF.

The J gene is TRBJ2-6, the V gene TRBV5-1, with TRBD2 as a possible D gene (6 bases). Trimming removed 4 bases from V and 4 bases from J, with 18 bases in between. The CDR3 is 17 amino acids. Germline V gene data show CDR1 as SGHRS and CDR2 as YFSETQ. Here the CDR3 reads CASSPGVRDSGANVLTF. CDR3 nucleotide sequence: TGCGCCAGCAGCCCGGGGGTTCGGGATTCCGGGGCCAACGTCCTGACTTTC.

V usage is TRBV6-6 and J usage is TRBJ1-1; D remains ambiguous. CDR1 and CDR2 from the germline V gene are MNHNY and SVGAGI (reference sequence). The CDR3 extends over 11 amino acids. The V end lost 7 bases, the J end lost 1 base, and 4 bases lay between the germline ends. This CDR3 reads CASKQNTEAFF. CDR3 in DNA: TGTGCCAGCAAACAGAACACTGAAGCTTTCTTT.

V usage is TRBV6-5 and J usage is TRBJ2-5; D perhaps matches TRBD2 (6 bases). The end of the DNA fits TRBJ2-7 better, so the J call may be wrong. The CDR3 extends over 15 amino acids. In germline, CDR1 is MNHEY, CDR2 SVGAGI. For the CDR3, the DNA is TGTGCCAGCAGGGGGACTTTCTCTAGCTCCTACGAGCAGTACTTC. It is translated as CASRGTFSSSYEQYF.

The chain is built from TRBV5-1 and TRBJ2-1; perhaps TRBD2 as D (5 bases). V was pared by 5 bases and J by 0 bases, with 12 bases between. CDR3 length: 15 amino acids. The V gene's germline CDR1 is SGHRS and CDR2 YFSETQ. CDR3 nucleotide sequence: TGCGCCAGCAGGAGGACTGTGAGCTCCTACAATGAGCAGTTCTTC. This encodes CASRRTVSSYNEQFF.

This clone was found a few times. In nucleotides, the CDR3 is TGCGCCAGCAGTCACGACAGGGCAACCTCTGGGGCCAACGTCCTGACTTTC. This gives the protein CASSHDRATSGANVLTF. V usage is TRBV23-1 and J usage is TRBJ2-6; 7 nucleotides match TRBD1. TRBV23-1 is labeled an ORF, and its function is uncertain. With 3 bases clipped from V and 0 bases from J, the junction kept 5 bases outside the gene matches. This CDR3 has 17 amino acids.

The rearrangement links TRBV9 to TRBJ1-5; D gene uncertain. V was trimmed by 2 bases and J by 7 bases, leaving 10 bases between them. Germline-derived CDR1 and CDR2 are SGDLS and YYNGEE. The CDR3 is 13 amino acids. The CDR3 bases are TGTGCCAGCAGCGTTTCCGAGGGCCAGCCCCAGCATTTT. The encoded protein is CASSVSEGQPQHF.

The rearrangement links TRBV7-2 to TRBJ2-7, with 7 bases matching TRBD2. Per the germline V gene, CDR1 is SGHTA and CDR2 is FQGNSA. The CDR3 is made up of 13 amino acids. Losses at the gene ends were 2 bases for V and 2 bases for J; bases not matched to a gene: 0. The CDR3: CASSLSGAYEQYF. The CDR3 DNA is TGTGCCAGCAGCTTAAGCGGGGCCTACGAGCAGTACTTC. The variable domain in full, completed from reference TRBV7-2 and TRBJ2-7, reads GAGVSQSPSNKVTEKGKDVELRCDPISGHTALYWYRQSLGQGLEFLIYFQGNSAPDKSGLPSDRFSAERTGGSVSTLTIQRTQQEDSAVYLCASSLSGAYEQYFGPGTRLTVT.

V gene TRBV7-3 combines with J gene TRBJ2-3; 9 bases are shared with TRBD2. The V gene end was trimmed by 5 bases and the J gene end by 3 bases; junction bases not matched to a gene: 3. Germline CDR1 and CDR2: SGHTA and FQGTGA. This CDR3 has 14 residues. The CDR3 DNA follows: TGTGCCAGCAGCCCCAGCGGGGGGACAGATACGCAGTATTTT. It is translated as CASSPSGGTDTQYF.